Following are 7 T cell receptor beta chains from one sample sequenced in a study of blood T cell repertoires in COVID-19. Profiling relied on immunoSEQ multiplex PCR, and the TCRdb table lists in-frame clones only, not all of them. Altogether 330,000 or so clones are present, 87% being singletons, with the ten largest covering roughly a tenth. Input material: peripheral blood. The receptors originated from a man younger than 45 with COVID-19, enrolled during active disease.

The genes are TRBV7-2 and TRBJ2-3, with a possible D match to TRBD2 (5 bases). V was cut by 5 bases and J by 0 bases, with 9 bases left in between. The germline CDR1 and CDR2 sequences are SGHTA and FQGNSA. CDR3 length: 14 residues. CDR3 nucleotide sequence: TGTGCCAGCAGCCAACTAGAGAGCACAGATACGCAGTATTTT. Amino acid sequence: CASSQLESTDTQYF.

The chain uses TRBV24-1 and TRBJ2-1; D might be TRBD2 (5 bases). Looked up from germline, CDR1 is KGHDR and CDR2 is SFDVKD. The ends were cut back, 9 bases at V and 9 bases at J, with 11 bases in the middle. The length of the CDR3 is 11 residues. In DNA form, the CDR3 reads TGTGCCACCGAGGGATTTAGTGAGCAGTTCTTC. Amino acids: CATEGFSEQFF.

This chain joins TRBV7-2 and TRBJ2-3; D is unresolved. Deletions cut 5 bases from V and 0 bases from J, with 12 bases between. The CDR3 totals 15 residues. CDR1 is SGHTA, CDR2 FQGNSA, per germline. CDR3 sequence reads: CASSLGTPSTDTQYF. CDR3 bases: TGTGCCAGCAGCCTAGGCACACCCAGCACAGATACGCAGTATTTT.

This chain uses TRBV5-4 with TRBJ2-5, with D perhaps TRBD2 (6 bases). Germline V gene lookup returns CDR1 SGHNT and CDR2 YYREEE (reference sequence). This CDR3 has 13 amino acids. With 4 bases removed from V and 3 bases from J, the gap between germline ends came to 10 bases. The CDR3 protein is CASSRGLEETQYF. The CDR3 DNA sequence: TGTGCCAGCAGCCGGGGACTTGAAGAGACCCAGTACTTC.

A single count supports this clone. The CDR3 bases are TGTGCCAGCAGAGTTCAGGGGGCGGACACCATATATTTT. Its protein is CASRVQGADTIYF. The chain joins TRBV12-3 or TRBV12-4 to TRBJ1-3, with 8 bases aligning to TRBD1. The CDR3 is made up of 13 amino acids. The V segment lost 6 bases and the J segment 8 bases; nucleotides outside the gene matches: 6.

The V call is TRBV7-2, the J call TRBJ2-5; possible D gene TRBD2, 6 bases. Between the trimmed V and J ends, which lost 5 bases and 14 bases, there was a span of 21 bases. The germline V gene encodes CDR1 SGHTA and CDR2 FQGNSA. There are 13 residues in the CDR3. The CDR3 loop reads CASSGHLGDSDYF. CDR3 sequence (DNA): TGTGCCAGCAGCGGGCATCTAGGGGACTCGGATTACTTC. Looking up the rest from reference TRBV7-2 and TRBJ2-5 gives the full variable domain: GAGVSQSPSNKVTEKGKDVELRCDPISGHTALYWYRQSLGQGLEFLIYFQGNSAPDKSGLPSDRFSAERTGGSVSTLTIQRTQQEDSAVYLCASSGHLGDSDYFGPGTRLLVL.

This rearrangement joins TRBV21-1 to TRBJ2-7; the D call in the table, TRBD1, was not verified against the DNA. TRBV21-1 is listed as a pseudogene. The CDR3 covers 17 residues. CDR3 nucleotides: TGTGCCAGCAGCCGCCAACCCAGGGGGGACTTTTGCTACGAGCAGTACTTC. It codes for CASSRQPRGDFCYEQYF.